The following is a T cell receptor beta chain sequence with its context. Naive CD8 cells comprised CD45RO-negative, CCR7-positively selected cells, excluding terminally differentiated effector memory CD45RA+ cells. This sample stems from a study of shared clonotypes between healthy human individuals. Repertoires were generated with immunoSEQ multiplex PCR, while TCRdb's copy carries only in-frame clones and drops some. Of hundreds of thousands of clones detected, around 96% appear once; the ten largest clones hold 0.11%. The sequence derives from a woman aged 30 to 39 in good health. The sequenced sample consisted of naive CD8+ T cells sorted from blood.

CDR3 sequence: CATSRDPSQTNTGELFF. The CDR3, as DNA: TGTGCCACCAGCAGAGATCCTTCGCAGACTAACACCGGGGAGCTGTTTTTT. The rearrangement links TRBV15 to TRBJ2-2, with D unclear. V shed 0 bases and J shed 2 bases, with 13 bases lying between them. The germline gives CDR1 LNHNV, CDR2 YYDKDF (reference sequence). The CDR3 totals 17 residues.